The present entry profiles one T cell receptor beta chain with its context. In the original workflow: How many nucleated cells were present was estimated from reference gene primer amplification. Sequencing used immunoSEQ multiplex PCR; TCRdb keeps in-frame clones, though not all of them. The D gene and trimming were derived from the DNA, and the V and J assignments and clone size from that table. The sample lists hundreds of thousands of clones, 70% to 90% seen once, with about 0.7% in the top ten. The data are from a study of blood T cell repertoires in COVID-19. Study in general: Collection of acute and convalescent COVID-19 samples took place in the United States, Italy and Spain. PBMCs, B-cell-depleted T cells, or T cells provided the cDNA or gDNA that made up the material.

Germline CDR1 and CDR2: GTSNPN and SVGIG (reference sequence). Trimming cost V 3 bases and J 4 bases, with 9 bases left between them. The CDR3 totals 13 residues. The specimen was peripheral blood. The receptor's source is a human donor in a cohort sampled during active COVID-19. V gene TRBV30 combines with J gene TRBJ1-4; tentative D call: TRBD1 (6 bases). CDR3 nucleotide sequence: TGTGCCTGGAGGACAGGAGATAATGAAAAACTGTTTTTT. This gives the protein CAWRTGDNEKLFF. Looking up the rest from reference TRBV30 and TRBJ1-4 gives the full variable domain: SQTIHQWPATLVQPVGSPLSLECTVEGTSNPNLYWYRQAAGRGLQLLFYSVGIGQISSEVPQNLSASRPQDRQFILSSKKLLLSDSGFYLCAWRTGDNEKLFFGSGTQLSVL.